This T cell receptor (beta chain) was obtained from a study of identical twins. General study findings and limits: Zero-insertion analyses might be partly confounded by invariant T cells like MAIT and iNKT.

A remark on this clonotype: Its antigen remains unidentified.

TCRdb ran MiXCR on the 5' RACE reads and lists one entry per CDR3 protein. The data contain 200,000 to 250,000 distinct CDR3 sequences, around an eighth of them seen just once; the ten biggest clones take up around 9%. This clonotype originated in a woman between 18 and 29 years old in good health. The specimen sequenced was memory (CD45RO+) T cells sorted from blood.

The chain's CDR3 is CASSKTDRGLAFF. The CDR3 nucleotides read TGTGCCAGCAGCAAAACGGACAGGGGTTTAGCTTTCTTT. This sequence joins TRBV11-3 and TRBJ1-1; TRBD1 aligns across 9 bases. The CDR3 has 13 amino acids. The V segment lost 5 bases and the J segment 10 bases; nucleotides outside the gene matches: 8. Germline values: CDR1 SGHNT, CDR2 YENEEA.